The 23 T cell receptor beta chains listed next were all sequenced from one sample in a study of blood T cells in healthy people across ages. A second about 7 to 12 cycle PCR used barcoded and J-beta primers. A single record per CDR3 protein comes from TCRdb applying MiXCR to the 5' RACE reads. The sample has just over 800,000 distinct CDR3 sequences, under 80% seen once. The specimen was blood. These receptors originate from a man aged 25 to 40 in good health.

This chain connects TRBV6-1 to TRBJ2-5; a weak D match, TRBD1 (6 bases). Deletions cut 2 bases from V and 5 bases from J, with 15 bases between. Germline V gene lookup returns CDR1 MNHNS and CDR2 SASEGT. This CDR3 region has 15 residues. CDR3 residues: CASSELEGDVETQYF. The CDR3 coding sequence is TGTGCCAGCAGTGAATTAGAGGGGGACGTGGAGACCCAGTACTTC.

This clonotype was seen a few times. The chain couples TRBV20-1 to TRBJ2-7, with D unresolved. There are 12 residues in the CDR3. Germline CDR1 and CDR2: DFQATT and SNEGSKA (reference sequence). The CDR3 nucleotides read TGCGGAATAGGGCATCAGGCCTACGAGCAGTACTTC. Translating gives CGIGHQAYEQYF.

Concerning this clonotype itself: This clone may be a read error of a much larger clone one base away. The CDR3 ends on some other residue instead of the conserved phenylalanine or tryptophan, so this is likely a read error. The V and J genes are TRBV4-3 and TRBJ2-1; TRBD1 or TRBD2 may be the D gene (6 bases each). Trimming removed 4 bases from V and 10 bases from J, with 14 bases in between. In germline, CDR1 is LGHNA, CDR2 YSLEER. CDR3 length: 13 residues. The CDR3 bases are TGCGCCAGCAGCCTAATATTGGGGGGCGAGCAGTTCTTA. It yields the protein CASSLILGGEQFL.

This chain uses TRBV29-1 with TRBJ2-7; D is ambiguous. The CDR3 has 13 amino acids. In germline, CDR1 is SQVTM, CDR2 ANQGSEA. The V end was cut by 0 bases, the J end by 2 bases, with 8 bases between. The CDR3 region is CSVEEPETYEQYF. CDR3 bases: TGCAGCGTTGAAGAGCCGGAGACCTACGAGCAGTACTTC.

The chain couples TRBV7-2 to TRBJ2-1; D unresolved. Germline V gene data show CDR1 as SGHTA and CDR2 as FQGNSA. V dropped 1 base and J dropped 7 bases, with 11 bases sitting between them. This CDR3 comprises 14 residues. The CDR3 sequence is CASSLGGLGNEQFF. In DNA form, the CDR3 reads TGTGCCAGCAGCTTAGGGGGTCTGGGGAATGAGCAGTTCTTC.

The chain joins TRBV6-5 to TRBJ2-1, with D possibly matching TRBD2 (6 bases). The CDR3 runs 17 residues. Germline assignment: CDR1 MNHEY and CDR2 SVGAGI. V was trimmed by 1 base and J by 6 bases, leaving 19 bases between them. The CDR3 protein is CASSYYRPGLGINEQFF. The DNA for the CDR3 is TGTGCCAGCAGTTACTACCGCCCGGGACTTGGGATCAATGAGCAGTTCTTC.

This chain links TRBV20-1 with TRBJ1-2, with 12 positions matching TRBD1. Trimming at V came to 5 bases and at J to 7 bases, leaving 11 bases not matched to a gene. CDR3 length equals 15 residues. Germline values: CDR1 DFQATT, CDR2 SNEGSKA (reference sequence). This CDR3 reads CSAPPGTGGLGGYTF. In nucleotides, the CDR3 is TGCAGTGCTCCTCCCGGGACAGGGGGCTTGGGTGGCTACACCTTC.

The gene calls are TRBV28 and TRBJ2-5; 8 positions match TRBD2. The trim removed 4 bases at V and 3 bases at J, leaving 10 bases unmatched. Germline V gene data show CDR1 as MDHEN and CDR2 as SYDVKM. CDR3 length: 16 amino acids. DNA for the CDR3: TGTGCCAGCAGTTCCTTCGTCGGGGGGGGGAAAGAGACCCAGTACTTC. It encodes CASSSFVGGGKETQYF.

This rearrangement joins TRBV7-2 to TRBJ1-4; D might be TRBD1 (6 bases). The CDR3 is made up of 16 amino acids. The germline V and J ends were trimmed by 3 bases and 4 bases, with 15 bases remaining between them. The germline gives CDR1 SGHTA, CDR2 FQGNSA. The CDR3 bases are TGTGCCAGCAGCTTTGCCGGGGGGGGCCTTAATGAAAAACTGTTTTTT. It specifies CASSFAGGGLNEKLFF.

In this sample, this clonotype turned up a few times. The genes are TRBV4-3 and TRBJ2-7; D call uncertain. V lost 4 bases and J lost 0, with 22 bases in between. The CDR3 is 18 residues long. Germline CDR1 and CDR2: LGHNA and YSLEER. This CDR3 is CASSRSFLTFFRSYEQYF. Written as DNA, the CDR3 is TGCGCCAGCAGCCGCTCCTTCCTTACATTTTTTCGCTCCTACGAGCAGTACTTC.

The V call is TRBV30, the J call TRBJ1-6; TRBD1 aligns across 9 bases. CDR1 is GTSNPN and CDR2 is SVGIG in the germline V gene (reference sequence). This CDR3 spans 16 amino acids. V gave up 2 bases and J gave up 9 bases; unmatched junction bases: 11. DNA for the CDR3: TGTGCCTGGAGTAAGCCGGGACAGGGTTATGCTTCACCCCTCCACTTT. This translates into CAWSKPGQGYASPLHF. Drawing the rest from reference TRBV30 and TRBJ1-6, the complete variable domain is SQTIHQWPATLVQPVGSPLSLECTVEGTSNPNLYWYRQAAGRGLQLLFYSVGIGQISSEVPQNLSASRPQDRQFILSSKKLLLSDSGFYLCAWSKPGQGYASPLHFGNGTRLTVT.

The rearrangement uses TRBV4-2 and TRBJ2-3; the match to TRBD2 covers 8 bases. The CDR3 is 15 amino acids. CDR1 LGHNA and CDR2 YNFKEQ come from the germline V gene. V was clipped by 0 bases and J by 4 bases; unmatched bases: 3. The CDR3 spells CASSQDGTRPDTQYF. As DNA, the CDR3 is TGTGCCAGCAGCCAAGATGGGACTAGGCCAGATACGCAGTATTTT.

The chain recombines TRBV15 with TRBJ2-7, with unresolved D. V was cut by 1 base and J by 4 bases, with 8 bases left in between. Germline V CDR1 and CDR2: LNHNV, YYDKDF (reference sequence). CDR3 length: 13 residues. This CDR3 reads CATSRVSGYEQYF. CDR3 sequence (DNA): TGTGCCACCAGCAGAGTAAGTGGATACGAGCAGTACTTC.

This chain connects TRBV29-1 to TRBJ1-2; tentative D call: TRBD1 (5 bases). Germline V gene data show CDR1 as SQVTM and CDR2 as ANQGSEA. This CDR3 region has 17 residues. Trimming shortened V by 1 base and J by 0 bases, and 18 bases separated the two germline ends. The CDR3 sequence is CSVEVSPSTVTNYGYTF. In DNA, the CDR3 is TGCAGCGTTGAAGTATCACCCTCGACAGTTACTAACTATGGCTACACCTTC.

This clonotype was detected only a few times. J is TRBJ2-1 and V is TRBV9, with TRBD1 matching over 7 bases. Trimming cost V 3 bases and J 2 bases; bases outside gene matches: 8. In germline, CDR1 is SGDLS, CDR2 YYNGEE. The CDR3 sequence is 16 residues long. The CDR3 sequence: CASSGATGRAYNEQFF. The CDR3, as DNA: TGTGCCAGCAGCGGAGCGACAGGGCGGGCCTACAATGAGCAGTTCTTC.

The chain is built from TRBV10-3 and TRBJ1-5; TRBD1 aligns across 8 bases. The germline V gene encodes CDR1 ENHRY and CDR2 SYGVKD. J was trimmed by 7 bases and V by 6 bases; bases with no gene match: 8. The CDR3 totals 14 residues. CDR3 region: CAIRDREGDQPQHF. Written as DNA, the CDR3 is TGTGCCATCAGGGACAGGGAAGGTGACCAGCCCCAGCATTTT.

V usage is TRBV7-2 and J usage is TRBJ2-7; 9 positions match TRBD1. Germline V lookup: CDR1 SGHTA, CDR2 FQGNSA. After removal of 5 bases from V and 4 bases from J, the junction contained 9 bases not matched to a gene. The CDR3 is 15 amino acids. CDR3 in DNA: TGTGCCAGCAGCCAGGACAGGGGCCGCCGGTACGAGCAGTACTTC. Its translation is CASSQDRGRRYEQYF.

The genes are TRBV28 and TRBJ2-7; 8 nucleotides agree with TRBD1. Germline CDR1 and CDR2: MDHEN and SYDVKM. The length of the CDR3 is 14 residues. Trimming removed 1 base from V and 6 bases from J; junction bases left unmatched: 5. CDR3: CASSLSDRAIEQYF. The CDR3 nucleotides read TGTGCCAGCAGTTTATCGGACAGGGCAATCGAGCAGTACTTC.

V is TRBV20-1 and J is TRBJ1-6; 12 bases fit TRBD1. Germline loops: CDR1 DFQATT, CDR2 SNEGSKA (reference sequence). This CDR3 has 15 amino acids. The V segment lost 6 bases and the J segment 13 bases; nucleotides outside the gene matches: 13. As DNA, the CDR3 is TGCAGTGCCTTAATGTCCCGGGACAGGGGGCTCCCCCTCCACTTT. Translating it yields CSALMSRDRGLPLHF.

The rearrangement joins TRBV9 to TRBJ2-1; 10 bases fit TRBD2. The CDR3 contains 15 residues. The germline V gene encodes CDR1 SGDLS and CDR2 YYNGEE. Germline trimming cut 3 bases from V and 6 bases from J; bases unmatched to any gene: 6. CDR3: CASSGGAGGLNEQFF. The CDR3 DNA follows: TGTGCCAGCAGCGGGGGAGCGGGGGGGCTCAATGAGCAGTTCTTC.

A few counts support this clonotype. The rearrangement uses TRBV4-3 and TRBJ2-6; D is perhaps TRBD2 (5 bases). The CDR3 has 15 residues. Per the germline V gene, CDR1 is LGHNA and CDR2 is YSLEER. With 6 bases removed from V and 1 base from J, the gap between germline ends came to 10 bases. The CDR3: CASSSRVSGANVLTF. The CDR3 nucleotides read TGCGCCAGCAGTTCGCGGGTTTCTGGGGCCAACGTCCTGACTTTC.

The CDR3 spells CASGLVGASTDTQYF. DNA of the CDR3: TGTGCTAGTGGTTTGGTAGGGGCTAGCACAGATACGCAGTATTTT. V and J are TRBV12-5 and TRBJ2-3; the D gene is possibly TRBD1 (5 bases). The CDR3 contains 15 residues. Germline CDR1 LGHNT, CDR2 FRNRAP. V was shortened by 0 bases and J by 0 bases, with 7 bases between the two germline ends.

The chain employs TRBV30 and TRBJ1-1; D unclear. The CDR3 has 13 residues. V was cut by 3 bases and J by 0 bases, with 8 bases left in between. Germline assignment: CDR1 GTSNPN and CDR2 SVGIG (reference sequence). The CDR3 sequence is CAWRGQLNTEAFF. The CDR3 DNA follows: TGTGCCTGGAGAGGTCAGTTGAACACTGAAGCTTTCTTT.